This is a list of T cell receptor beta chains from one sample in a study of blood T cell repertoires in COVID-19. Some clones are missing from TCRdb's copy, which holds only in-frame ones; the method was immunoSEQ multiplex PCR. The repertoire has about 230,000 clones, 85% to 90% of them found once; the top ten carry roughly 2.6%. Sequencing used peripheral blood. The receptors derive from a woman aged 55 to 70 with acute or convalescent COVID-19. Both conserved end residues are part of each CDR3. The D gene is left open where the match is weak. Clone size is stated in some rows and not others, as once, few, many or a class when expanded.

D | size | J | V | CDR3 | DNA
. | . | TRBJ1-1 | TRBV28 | CASRRSDVTEAFF | TGTGCCAGCAGGCGGTCAGATGTCACTGAAGCTTTCTTT
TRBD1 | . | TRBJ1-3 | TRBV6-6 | CASSLQYRGQFGNTIYF | TGTGCCAGCAGTCTCCAATACAGGGGTCAATTTGGAAACACCATATATTTT
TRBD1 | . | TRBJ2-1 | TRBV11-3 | CASSFQGQGNDEQFF | TGTGCCAGCAGCTTCCAGGGACAGGGGAATGATGAGCAGTTCTTC
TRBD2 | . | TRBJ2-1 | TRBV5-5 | CASSTTSGTYNEQFF | TGTGCCAGCAGCACGACTAGCGGTACGTACAATGAGCAGTTCTTC
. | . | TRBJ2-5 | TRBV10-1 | CASSEGTPGQETQYF | TGCGCCAGCAGTGAGGGCACCCCGGGGCAAGAGACCCAGTACTTC
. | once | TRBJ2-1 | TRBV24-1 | CATSDSSAYSYNEQFF | TGTGCCACCAGTGACTCTAGCGCCTATTCCTACAATGAGCAGTTCTTC
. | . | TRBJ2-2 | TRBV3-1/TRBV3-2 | CASSQGRQTPGELFF | TGTGCCAGCAGCCAAGGCCGACAGACCCCCGGGGAGCTGTTTTTT
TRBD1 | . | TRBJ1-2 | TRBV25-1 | CASRTGGSHGYTF | TGTGCCAGCAGGACAGGGGGATCCCATGGCTACACCTTC
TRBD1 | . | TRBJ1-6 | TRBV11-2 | CASSLGQGASSYNSPLHF | TGTGCCAGCAGCTTAGGACAGGGGGCGAGCTCCTATAATTCACCCCTCCACTTT
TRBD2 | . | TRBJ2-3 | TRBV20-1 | CSASGEPSGSTDTQYF | TGCAGTGCTAGTGGGGAACCTAGCGGAAGCACAGATACGCAGTATTTT
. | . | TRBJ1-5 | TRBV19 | CASSAGGAGQPQHF | TGTGCCAGTAGCGCCGGGGGGGCCGGTCAGCCCCAGCATTTT
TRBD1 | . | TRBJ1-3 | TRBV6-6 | CASSPGQGVLGIYF | TGTGCCAGCAGTCCGGGACAGGGGGTATTAGGCATATATTTT
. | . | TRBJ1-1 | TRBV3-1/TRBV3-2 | CASSQEQFTEAFF | TGTGCCAGCAGCCAAGAACAGTTTACTGAAGCTTTCTTT
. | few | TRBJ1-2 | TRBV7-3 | CASSLTNTKANYGYTF | TGTGCCAGCAGCTTAACTAACACGAAAGCTAACTATGGCTACACCTTC
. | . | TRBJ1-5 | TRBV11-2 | CASSLDLSGNQPQHF | TGTGCCAGCAGCTTAGATCTTTCTGGCAATCAGCCCCAGCATTTT
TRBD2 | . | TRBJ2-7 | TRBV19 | CASSPSGGEQYF | TGTGCCAGTAGTCCCTCGGGGGGGGAGCAGTACTTC
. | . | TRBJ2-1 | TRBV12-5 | CASGDEGSYNEQFF | TGTGCTAGTGGTGACGAGGGCTCCTACAATGAGCAGTTCTTC
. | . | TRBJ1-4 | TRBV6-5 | CASSNRVSTNEKLFF | TGTGCCAGCAGTAACAGGGTCTCAACTAATGAAAAACTGTTTTTT
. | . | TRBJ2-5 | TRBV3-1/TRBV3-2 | CASSQRGSETQYF | TGTGCCAGCAGCCAACGAGGTTCAGAGACCCAGTACTTC
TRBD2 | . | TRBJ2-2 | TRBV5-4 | CASSLAGLAGNTGELFF | TGTGCCAGCAGCTTGGCAGGACTAGCGGGTAACACCGGGGAGCTGTTTTTT
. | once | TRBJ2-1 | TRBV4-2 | CASSQETQAGVHEQFF | TGTGCCAGCAGCCAAGAGACCCAGGCAGGCGTCCATGAGCAGTTCTTC
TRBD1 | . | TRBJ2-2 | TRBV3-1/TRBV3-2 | CASTLTGPLLNTGELFF | TGTGCCAGCACCCTGACAGGGCCTCTACTGAACACCGGGGAGCTGTTTTTT
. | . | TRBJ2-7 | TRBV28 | CASSYPPHTGGGYEQYF | TGTGCCAGCAGTTACCCTCCCCACACAGGGGGGGGCTACGAGCAGTACTTC
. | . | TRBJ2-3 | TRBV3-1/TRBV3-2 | CASSLSGSTDTQYF | TGTGCCAGCAGCCTGAGCGGGAGCACAGATACGCAGTATTTT
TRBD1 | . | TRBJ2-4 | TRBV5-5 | CASSNDRGDIQYF | TGTGCCAGCAGCAACGACAGGGGGGACATTCAGTACTTC
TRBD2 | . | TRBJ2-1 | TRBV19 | CASSTTSLAGGSNEQFF | TGTGCCAGTAGTACCACTTCACTAGCGGGAGGTAGCAATGAGCAGTTCTTC
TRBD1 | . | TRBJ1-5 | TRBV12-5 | CASGNSQGQGGNQPQHF | TGTGCTAGTGGTAACTCACAAGGACAGGGAGGCAATCAGCCCCAGCATTTT
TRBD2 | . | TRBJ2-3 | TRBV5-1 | CASSSSLAGGPADTQYF | TGCGCCAGCAGCTCTTCCCTAGCGGGGGGGCCCGCAGATACGCAGTATTTT
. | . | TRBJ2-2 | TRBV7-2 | CASSLEHSLANTGELFF | TGTGCCAGCAGCTTAGAGCATTCACTAGCGAACACCGGGGAGCTGTTTTTT
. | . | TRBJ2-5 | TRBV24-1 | CATSDLQGTEIFQETQYF | TGTGCCACCAGTGATTTGCAGGGGACGGAAATATTCCAAGAGACCCAGTACTTC
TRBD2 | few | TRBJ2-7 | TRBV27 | CASSLGGVSTYEQYF | TGTGCCAGCAGTTTAGGGGGGGTCTCAACCTACGAGCAGTACTTC
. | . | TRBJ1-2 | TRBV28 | CASSLTGPYGYTF | TGTGCCAGCAGTTTAACAGGCCCCTATGGCTACACCTTC
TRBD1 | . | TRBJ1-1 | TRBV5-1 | CASSLARTGNTEAFF | TGCGCCAGCAGTCTAGCGCGGACAGGGAACACTGAAGCTTTCTTT
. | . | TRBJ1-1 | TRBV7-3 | CASSLAGMNTEAFF | TGTGCCAGCAGCTTAGCAGGGATGAACACTGAAGCTTTCTTT
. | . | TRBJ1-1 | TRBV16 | CASSLTVNTEAFF | TGTGCCAGCAGCCTGACAGTGAACACTGAAGCTTTCTTT
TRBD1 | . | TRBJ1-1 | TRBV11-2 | CASSSSNRGDPEAFF | TGTGCCAGCAGTTCTTCAAACAGGGGGGATCCTGAAGCTTTCTTT
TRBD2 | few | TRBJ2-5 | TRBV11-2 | CASSLDLRGAAETQYF | TGTGCCAGCAGCTTAGATCTGCGGGGGGCGGCGGAGACCCAGTACTTC
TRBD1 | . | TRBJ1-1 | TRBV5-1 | CASSPDRASTEAFF | TGCGCCAGCAGCCCGGACAGGGCTAGCACTGAAGCTTTCTTT
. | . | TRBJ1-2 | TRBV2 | CASSVVRGADGYTF | TGTGCCAGCAGTGTAGTAAGGGGCGCCGATGGCTACACCTTC
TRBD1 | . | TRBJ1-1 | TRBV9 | CASSETGRTEAFF | TGTGCCAGCAGCGAGACAGGGAGAACTGAAGCTTTCTTT
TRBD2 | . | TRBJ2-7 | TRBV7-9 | CASSLGTSGSYEQYF | TGTGCCAGCAGCTTAGGGACTAGCGGATCCTACGAGCAGTACTTC
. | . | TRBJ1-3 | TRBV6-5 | CASNPDRGNTIYF | TGTGCCAGCAACCCTGACAGGGGAAACACCATATATTTT
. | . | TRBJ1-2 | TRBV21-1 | CASSKGLTENYGYTF | TGTGCCAGCAGCAAAGGATTGACGGAGAACTATGGCTACACCTTC
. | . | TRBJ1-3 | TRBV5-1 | CASSELRGSGNTIYF | TGCGCCAGCAGCGAGCTTAGAGGCTCTGGAAACACCATATATTTT
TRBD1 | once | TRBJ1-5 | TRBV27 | CASRHLGTGRDNQPQHF | TGTGCCAGCAGGCACTTGGGGACAGGGAGAGACAATCAGCCCCAGCATTTT
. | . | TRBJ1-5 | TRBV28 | CASREGLNQPQHF | TGTGCCAGCAGGGAGGGGCTAAATCAGCCCCAGCATTTT
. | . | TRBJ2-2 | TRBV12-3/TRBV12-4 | CASSFSEGGELFF | TGTGCCAGCAGTTTCAGCGAGGGCGGGGAGCTGTTTTTT
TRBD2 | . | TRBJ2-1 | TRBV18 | CASSPRGLDLEQFF | TGTGCCAGCTCACCACGGGGACTAGACCTTGAGCAGTTCTTC
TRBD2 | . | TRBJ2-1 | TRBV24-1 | CATSDPAGLYNEQFF | TGTGCCACCAGTGATCCAGCGGGGCTCTACAATGAGCAGTTCTTC
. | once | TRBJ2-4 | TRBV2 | CASTYLGKNIQYF | TGTGCCAGCACTTACCTAGGTAAAAACATTCAGTACTTC
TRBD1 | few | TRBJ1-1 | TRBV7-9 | CASSLAGQDGLFEAFF | TGTGCCAGCAGCTTAGCCGGACAGGACGGCTTGTTTGAAGCTTTCTTT
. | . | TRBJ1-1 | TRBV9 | CASSVVQGANTEAFF | TGTGCCAGCAGCGTAGTGCAAGGGGCGAACACTGAAGCTTTCTTT
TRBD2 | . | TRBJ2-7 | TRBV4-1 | CASSQESGRSYEQYF | TGCGCCAGCAGCCAGGAGAGCGGGAGGAGTTACGAGCAGTACTTC
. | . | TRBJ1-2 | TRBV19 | CATKPGAGFGYTF | TGTGCCACTAAACCAGGGGCAGGCTTTGGCTACACCTTC
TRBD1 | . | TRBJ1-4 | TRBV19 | CASSSHRGGSEKLFF | TGTGCCAGTAGTTCCCACAGGGGTGGTAGTGAAAAACTGTTTTTT